The 4 T cell receptor beta chains below come from one sample, sequenced in a study of blood T cell repertoires in COVID-19. Some clones are missing from TCRdb's copy, which holds only in-frame ones; the method was immunoSEQ multiplex PCR. The table records 200,000 to 250,000 clones, about four fifths of them present only once. The sequenced material came from peripheral blood. These receptors were obtained from a woman of 80 years or more with COVID-19, enrolled during active disease.

CDR3 sequence reads: CASSLGSLGSSYNEQFF. The CDR3 nucleotides read TGTGCCAGCAGCTTAGGTTCCTTAGGGAGCTCCTACAATGAGCAGTTCTTC. The chain is built from TRBV11-3 and TRBJ2-1; TRBD2 might be the D (5 bases). Trimming removed 1 base at V and 0 bases at J, with 13 bases between. Germline V gives CDR1 SGHNT, CDR2 YENEEA. The CDR3 totals 17 residues.

The CDR3 nucleotides read TGTGCCATCAGTGAGTCGACTCAGAGGCCTGAAGCTTTCTTT. Residues: CAISESTQRPEAFF. This chain uses TRBV10-3 with TRBJ1-1; no clear D. V was cut by 0 bases and J by 6 bases, with 11 bases left in between. The CDR3 has 14 residues. CDR1 is ENHRY and CDR2 is SYGVKD in the germline V gene.

There are many counts of this clone. V is TRBV12-3 or TRBV12-4 and J is TRBJ1-5; D remains ambiguous. V dropped 0 bases and J dropped 9 bases, with 9 bases sitting between them. This CDR3 has 13 residues. CDR3 coding DNA: TGTGCCAGCAGTTTAGCCCCTCACTGGCCCCAGCATTTT. As protein: CASSLAPHWPQHF.

J is TRBJ2-1 and V is TRBV15; D possibly corresponds to TRBD2 (5 bases). The CDR3 has 16 amino acids. The V and J ends lost 5 bases and 7 bases respectively, with 21 bases between them. Germline V CDR1 and CDR2: LNHNV, YYDKDF (reference sequence). The CDR3 DNA sequence: TGTGCCACCAGCCGAGTATCGCCCCGGTCGGGGAATGAGCAGTTCTTC. Amino acids: CATSRVSPRSGNEQFF.